The rows below give T cell receptor beta chains drawn from one sample of a study of T cells in localized non-small cell lung cancer. Method: immunoSEQ multiplex PCR; TCRdb's copy keeps in-frame clones and lacks some. Of about 24,000 clones listed, roughly 87% are singletons. Source: peripheral blood, taken before any cancer treatment. The receptors stem from a male donor older than 55 with stage I squamous cell lung carcinoma. The CDR3 runs from the conserved cysteine through the conserved F or W. The order of the fields is clone size, V gene, J gene, D gene, CDR3 protein, CDR3 DNA. D genes are given only for firm matches. Clone size, where shown, is once, few, many, or a class for clones that have expanded.

abundance: .; v_gene: TRBV5-4; j_gene: TRBJ2-5; d_gene: .; CDR3aa: CASSATSPQETQYF; CDR3nt: TGTGCCAGCAGCGCCACATCGCCCCAAGAGACCCAGTACTTC
abundance: .; v_gene: TRBV2; j_gene: TRBJ2-7; d_gene: .; CDR3aa: CASRSRGLYYEQYF; CDR3nt: TGTGCCAGCAGAAGCCGAGGGCTTTACTACGAGCAGTACTTC
abundance: .; v_gene: TRBV6-6; j_gene: TRBJ2-7; d_gene: .; CDR3aa: CASSYSPARRDEQYF; CDR3nt: TGTGCCAGCAGTTACTCCCCAGCCCGCCGCGACGAGCAGTACTTC
abundance: .; v_gene: TRBV28; j_gene: TRBJ1-3; d_gene: .; CDR3aa: CASSLISGGNTIYF; CDR3nt: TGTGCCAGCAGTTTAATAAGTGGAGGAAACACCATATATTTT
abundance: .; v_gene: TRBV18; j_gene: TRBJ1-1; d_gene: TRBD1; CDR3aa: CASSPTGQNTEAFF; CDR3nt: TGTGCCAGCTCGCCGACAGGGCAGAACACTGAAGCTTTCTTT
abundance: .; v_gene: TRBV7-8; j_gene: TRBJ2-1; d_gene: .; CDR3aa: CASSFYPREQFF; CDR3nt: TGTGCCAGCAGCTTTTACCCGCGGGAGCAGTTCTTC
abundance: .; v_gene: TRBV18; j_gene: TRBJ2-2; d_gene: .; CDR3aa: CASSPQDVSGELFF; CDR3nt: TGTGCCAGCTCACCACAGGATGTTTCCGGGGAGCTGTTTTTT
abundance: .; v_gene: TRBV5-1; j_gene: TRBJ2-7; d_gene: TRBD2; CDR3aa: CASREAGVGYEQYF; CDR3nt: TGCGCCAGCCGAGAGGCGGGAGTAGGGTACGAGCAGTACTTC
abundance: once; v_gene: TRBV6-5; j_gene: TRBJ2-4; d_gene: TRBD1; CDR3aa: CASSYSGQGAVNIQYF; CDR3nt: TGTGCCAGCAGTTACTCAGGCCAGGGGGCAGTGAACATTCAGTACTTC
abundance: .; v_gene: TRBV29-1; j_gene: TRBJ1-1; d_gene: .; CDR3aa: CSVTDLGDTEAFF; CDR3nt: TGCAGCGTCACGGACCTGGGGGACACTGAAGCTTTCTTT
abundance: once; v_gene: TRBV5-1; j_gene: TRBJ1-1; d_gene: .; CDR3aa: CASSSLQGADTEAFF; CDR3nt: TGCGCCAGCAGCTCTTTACAGGGAGCGGACACTGAAGCTTTCTTT
abundance: .; v_gene: TRBV11-2; j_gene: TRBJ2-5; d_gene: TRBD1; CDR3aa: CASSFAGARGQRETQYF; CDR3nt: TGTGCCAGCAGCTTCGCCGGGGCCAGGGGGCAAAGAGAGACCCAGTACTTC
abundance: .; v_gene: TRBV4-3; j_gene: TRBJ1-1; d_gene: .; CDR3aa: CASSQEQGSMNTEAFF; CDR3nt: TGCGCCAGCAGCCAAGAACAGGGCTCTATGAACACTGAAGCTTTCTTT
abundance: .; v_gene: TRBV6-5; j_gene: TRBJ1-2; d_gene: TRBD1; CDR3aa: CASRAPGQGNYGYTF; CDR3nt: TGTGCCAGCAGAGCTCCGGGACAGGGGAACTATGGCTACACCTTC